These 11 T cell receptor beta chains were sequenced from one sample in a study of T cell repertoires in cytomegalovirus infection. Which antigens these TCRs recognize remains unknown. Using its own MiXCR run on the reads, TCRdb lists one record per CDR3 protein. The sample comprises about 740,000 distinct CDR3 sequences, approximately 33% of which are singletons, and over 15% rests with the top ten. The sequencing used cultured PBMCs, collected from culture after CMV antigen stimulation. These receptors came from a human donor in good health (CMV status not recorded). Some clones in this sample may be carry-over from other donors' samples.

This sequence joins TRBV18 and TRBJ1-5; D remains ambiguous. The germline CDR1 and CDR2 sequences are KGHSH and LQKENI. Trimming took off 2 bases at V and 1 base at J, with 9 bases between the two ends. The CDR3 runs to 15 residues. The CDR3 here is CASSPSSQSNQPQHF. CDR3 DNA sequence: TGTGCCAGCTCACCATCCAGTCAGAGCAATCAGCCCCAGCATTTT.

V and J are TRBV6-6 and TRBJ1-6; no clear D. There are 14 residues in the CDR3. Per germline, CDR1 MNHNY and CDR2 SVGAGI (reference sequence). V was clipped by 10 bases and J by 6 bases, with 16 bases between them. CDR3 in amino acids: CATPGSLGNSPLHF. CDR3 bases: TGTGCCACCCCGGGGTCGCTCGGTAATTCACCCCTCCACTTT.

The sample holds a few counts of this clonotype. This chain joins TRBV5-1 and TRBJ2-1, with D perhaps matching TRBD2 (6 bases). This CDR3 region has 15 residues. The germline V and J ends were trimmed by 1 base and 3 bases, with 11 bases remaining between them. Germline CDR1 reads SGHRS; CDR2 reads YFSETQ. CDR3 DNA: TGCGCCAGCAGCTTGTCGCCAGCGGGCTACAATGAGCAGTTCTTC. Protein product: CASSLSPAGYNEQFF.

This clonotype was picked up a small number of times. The chain combines TRBV4-1 with TRBJ1-5; unclear D gene. The CDR3 contains 15 residues. With 0 bases removed from V and 7 bases from J, the gap between germline ends came to 13 bases. CDR1 MGHRA and CDR2 YSYEKL come from the germline V gene. The CDR3 is CASSQEGALGQPQHF. Here the CDR3 DNA reads TGCGCCAGCAGCCAAGAAGGTGCGCTGGGACAGCCCCAGCATTTT.

V usage is TRBV28 and J usage is TRBJ2-3, with 10 bases that match TRBD2. The germline V gene encodes CDR1 MDHEN and CDR2 SYDVKM. The CDR3 consists of 19 residues. The J segment lost 0 bases and the V segment lost 4 bases, leaving 13 bases of the junction unmatched. The CDR3 nucleotides are TGTGCCAGCAGTTCTATAGCGGGGGGCGGCAGATTTAGCACAGATACGCAGTATTTT. Translated, it gives CASSSIAGGGRFSTDTQYF. Combining the CDR3 with reference TRBV28 and TRBJ2-3 gives the whole variable domain DVKVTQSSRYLVKRTGEKVFLECVQDMDHENMFWYRQDPGLGLRLIYFSYDVKMKEKGDIPEGYSVSREKKERFSLILESASTNQTSMYLCASSSIAGGGRFSTDTQYFGPGTRLTVL.

The rearrangement uses TRBV19 and TRBJ1-5; a possible D gene is TRBD1 (5 bases). The CDR3 is made up of 14 amino acids. Germline values: CDR1 LNHDA, CDR2 SQIVND (reference sequence). V was shortened by 9 bases and J by 0 bases, with 12 bases between the two germline ends. CDR3 DNA: TGTGCCAGCAACACAGGCGATAGCAATCAGCCCCAGCATTTT. Translated: CASNTGDSNQPQHF.

This clonotype was picked up many times. The J gene is TRBJ2-7, the V gene TRBV7-2; possible D gene TRBD2, 6 bases. With 2 bases removed from V and 1 base from J, the gap between germline ends came to 12 bases. The CDR3 contains 15 residues. Germline V gives CDR1 SGHTA, CDR2 FQGNSA. In DNA form, the CDR3 reads TGTGCCAGCAGCTTACAGGGACTCTCATCCTACGAGCAGTACTTC. Its protein product is CASSLQGLSSYEQYF.

Only one count was recorded for this clonotype. This chain connects TRBV15 to TRBJ2-1, with D hard to call. Looked up from germline, CDR1 is LNHNV and CDR2 is YYDKDF (reference sequence). The V and J ends lost 3 bases and 0 bases respectively, with 9 bases between them. The CDR3 has 15 amino acids. The chain's CDR3 is CATSSPGSSYNEQFF. DNA of the CDR3: TGTGCCACCAGCAGCCCCGGCAGCTCCTACAATGAGCAGTTCTTC.

This clonotype was counted at least ten times. J is TRBJ2-1 and V is TRBV7-8; 8 bases fit TRBD2. Germline V CDR1 and CDR2: SGHVS, FQNEAQ. This CDR3 has 14 amino acids. Trimming took 0 bases from V and 13 from J; bases not matched to a gene: 8. CDR3 DNA sequence: TGTGCCAGCAGCTTAGCCGACCCCGGGACTAGTCAGTTCTTC. As protein: CASSLADPGTSQFF.

The gene calls are TRBV20-1 and TRBJ1-1, with unresolved D. There are 14 residues in the CDR3. V dropped 5 bases and J dropped 3 bases, with 16 bases sitting between them. CDR1 and CDR2 (germline): DFQATT, SNEGSKA (reference sequence). The CDR3 DNA follows: TGCAGTGCTCAAAGGGCAGACGGGGACACTGAAGCTTTCTTT. It translates to CSAQRADGDTEAFF.

V is TRBV12-3 or TRBV12-4 and J is TRBJ2-3; 7 nucleotides match TRBD2. This CDR3 comprises 15 residues. Germline trimming cut 3 bases from V and 2 bases from J; bases unmatched to any gene: 5. This chain's CDR3 is CASSLGDYVTDTQYF. The CDR3 DNA reads TGTGCCAGCAGTTTGGGGGACTATGTCACAGATACGCAGTATTTT.